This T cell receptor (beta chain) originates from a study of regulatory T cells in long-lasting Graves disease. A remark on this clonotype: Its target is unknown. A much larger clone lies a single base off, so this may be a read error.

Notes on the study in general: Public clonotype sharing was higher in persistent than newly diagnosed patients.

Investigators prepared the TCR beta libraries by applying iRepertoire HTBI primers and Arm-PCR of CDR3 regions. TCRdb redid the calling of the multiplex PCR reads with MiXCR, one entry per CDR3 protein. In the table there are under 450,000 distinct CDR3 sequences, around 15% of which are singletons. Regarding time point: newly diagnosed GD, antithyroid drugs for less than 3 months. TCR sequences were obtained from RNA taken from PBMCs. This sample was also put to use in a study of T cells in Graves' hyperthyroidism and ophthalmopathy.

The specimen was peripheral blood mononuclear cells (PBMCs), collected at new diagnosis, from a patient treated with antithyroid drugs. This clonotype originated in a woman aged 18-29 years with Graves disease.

CDR3 in DNA: TGTGCCAGCAGTTTCCGGACTAGCGGGAGCAATGAGCAGTTCTTC. It encodes CASSFRTSGSNEQFF. The chain uses TRBV28 and TRBJ2-1, with TRBD2 identical over 13 bases. Germline-derived CDR1 and CDR2 are MDHEN and SYDVKM. V was clipped by 3 bases and J by 6 bases; unmatched bases: 2. The CDR3 contains 15 residues.